Included here is one T cell receptor beta chain sequence, with context. Antigen specificity is unknown. This specimen belongs to a study of shared clonotypes between healthy human individuals. Study results and caveats: A limitation of the genetic and exposure-history diversity represented arose from few donors.

Adult donors, all healthy and HIV-negative, had no recent acute infections or vaccinations. There are 15 residues in the CDR3. V was clipped by 4 bases and J by 6 bases, with 16 bases between them. Germline V CDR1 and CDR2: SNHLY, FYNNEI. PBMC DNA, left unsorted, was sequenced on ten immunoSEQ deep assay plates. Clones were read by immunoSEQ multiplex PCR, and TCRdb kept only the in-frame ones, dropping some. The table shows about 520,000 clones, with over 70% occurring only once. V and J are TRBV2 and TRBJ1-3; the D gene is possibly TRBD1 (5 bases). This clonotype originated in a woman aged 40 to 55 in good health. Some clones in this sample may be carry-over from other donors' samples. The sample consisted of PBMCs. CDR3 DNA sequence: TGTGCCAGCAGTGCCTGGGTTCAGGGAGCAAACACCATATATTTT. Protein product: CASSAWVQGANTIYF.